This note documents a single TCR beta chain sequence. Its antigen remains unidentified. Primers used in a second PCR of about 7 to 12 cycles were a sample-barcoded 5' primer and a J-beta primer mix. Sequencing yielded, for each sample, at least 3 million paired-end reads carrying CDR3. Each CDR3 protein is one row after TCRdb ran MiXCR on the 5' RACE reads. Among nearly 800,000 distinct CDR3 sequences listed, roughly three fifths were seen once. These data originate in a study of blood T cells in healthy people across ages. This CDR3 contains 15 residues. Between the trimmed V and J ends, which lost 3 bases and 1 base, there was a span of 15 bases. Germline values: CDR1 DFQATT, CDR2 SNEGSKA (reference sequence). Findings and caveats of the study: There were more naive CD4+ cells and higher diversity in long-lived donors than in aged donors.

What was sequenced was blood. This TCR came from a middle-aged man in good health. The chain carries TRBV20-1 and TRBJ1-2; a weak D match, TRBD1 (6 bases). The CDR3 loop is CSASKPTGYNYGYTF. In DNA, the CDR3 is TGCAGTGCTAGTAAACCGACAGGATATAACTATGGCTACACCTTC.